The 32 T cell receptor beta chains given below trace back to one sample, sequenced in a study of blood T cell repertoires in COVID-19. Sequenced by immunoSEQ multiplex PCR; TCRdb stores in-frame clones only, minus some. Of over 150,000 clones in the sample, 76% were seen once. The sample comprised peripheral blood. These TCRs come from a woman of 80 years or more with acute or convalescent COVID-19.

This chain links TRBV12-3 or TRBV12-4 with TRBJ2-3; the D is unclear. V was shortened by 6 bases and J by 12 bases, with 19 bases between the two germline ends. This CDR3 region has 13 residues. The CDR3 DNA is TGTGCCAGCAGCTTAAGTGCTCGCACTGCACAGTATTTT. Residues: CASSLSARTAQYF.

The rearrangement links TRBV11-2 to TRBJ2-5, with 11 bases lining up with TRBD2. The CDR3 extends over 15 amino acids. V dropped 3 bases and J dropped 9; count of bases not matched to a gene: 9. Per the germline V gene, CDR1 is SGHAT and CDR2 is FQNNGV. The DNA of the CDR3 is TGTGCCAGCAGCTTTAGCGGGGGGGAGCTTCAGGCCCAGTACTTC. Its protein is CASSFSGGELQAQYF.

The chain uses TRBV24-1 and TRBJ2-3; 12 bases match TRBD1. Germline trimming cut 3 bases from V and 4 bases from J; bases unmatched to any gene: 4. The CDR3 totals 16 residues. Per germline, CDR1 KGHDR and CDR2 SFDVKD. Here the CDR3 DNA reads TGTGCCACCAGTGATCAGGGACAGGGGGCTGCAGATACGCAGTATTTT. It codes for CATSDQGQGAADTQYF.

J is TRBJ2-2 and V is TRBV27; tentatively, D is TRBD2 (5 bases). V lost 4 bases to trimming and J lost 4 bases, with 13 bases between them. Germline V gene lookup returns CDR1 MNHEY and CDR2 SMNVEV (reference sequence). The CDR3 contains 15 residues. This CDR3 is CASSSPAAGTGELFF. In DNA, the CDR3 is TGTGCCAGCAGTTCCCCGGCGGCGGGCACCGGGGAGCTGTTTTTT.

The V call is TRBV7-2, the J call TRBJ2-3; 8 bases are a match to TRBD1. The CDR3 has 16 residues. Unmatched junction bases numbered 9, after V lost 6 bases and J lost 1 base. Germline lookup yields CDR1 SGHTA and CDR2 FQGNSA. The chain's CDR3 is CASRDRVSFGTDTQYF. The CDR3, as DNA: TGTGCCAGCAGGGACAGGGTCTCCTTTGGCACAGATACGCAGTATTTT.

V usage is TRBV11-3 and J usage is TRBJ2-3; D gene uncertain. This CDR3 contains 14 residues. V shed 0 bases and J shed 0 bases, with 4 bases lying between them. Germline V gene data show CDR1 as SGHNT and CDR2 as YENEEA. The CDR3 DNA sequence: TGTGCCAGCAGCTTAGACGGGAGCACAGATACGCAGTATTTT. This translates into CASSLDGSTDTQYF.

The V call is TRBV24-1, the J call TRBJ2-1; a weak D match, TRBD1 (5 bases). Trimming took 4 bases from V and 8 from J, leaving 11 bases between them. From germline, CDR1 is KGHDR and CDR2 SFDVKD. The CDR3 is made up of 13 amino acids. CDR3 protein: CATSDHRFHEQFF. In nucleotides, the CDR3 is TGTGCCACCAGTGACCACAGGTTCCATGAGCAGTTCTTC.

The J gene is TRBJ2-7, the V gene TRBV7-2; no clear D gene. This CDR3 has 12 residues. V dropped 5 bases and J dropped 0 bases, with 5 bases sitting between them. CDR1 and CDR2 from the germline V gene are SGHTA and FQGNSA. Here the CDR3 reads CASSAVSYEQYF. The CDR3 bases are TGTGCCAGCAGCGCAGTCTCCTACGAGCAGTACTTC.

This clone was counted only a few times. This chain connects TRBV7-7 to TRBJ2-5; D perhaps matches TRBD2 (7 bases). This CDR3 comprises 15 residues. CDR1 is SSHAT and CDR2 is FNYEAQ in the germline V gene (reference sequence). Trimming removed 1 base at V and 4 bases at J, with 13 bases between. The CDR3 protein is CASSLGNREGETQYF. The CDR3 nucleotides are TGTGCCAGCAGCTTAGGAAACAGGGAGGGAGAGACCCAGTACTTC.

The rearrangement uses TRBV5-1 and TRBJ1-1; 7 bases map to TRBD1. Germline V CDR1 and CDR2: SGHRS, YFSETQ. The CDR3 spans 16 residues. Germline trimming cut 3 bases from V and 0 bases from J; bases unmatched to any gene: 8. CDR3 residues: CASSSGQLTLNTEAFF. CDR3 DNA sequence: TGCGCCAGCAGCTCGGGACAGCTAACTTTGAACACTGAAGCTTTCTTT.

This clone has ten or more counts. The J gene is TRBJ1-6, the V gene TRBV6-5; D is ambiguous. V lost 2 bases to trimming and J lost 8 bases, with 7 bases between them. CDR1 MNHEY and CDR2 SVGAGI come from the germline V gene. The CDR3 runs to 13 residues. CDR3 loop: CASSYREDSPLHF. The CDR3 DNA reads TGTGCCAGCAGTTACCGGGAGGATTCACCCCTCCACTTT.

The chain joins TRBV19 to TRBJ1-5; D unresolved. Looked up from germline, CDR1 is LNHDA and CDR2 is SQIVND (reference sequence). CDR3 length: 15 amino acids. Trimming took 5 bases from V and 3 from J, leaving 14 bases between them. In DNA form, the CDR3 reads TGTGCCAGTAGTCCTCGGGAGTGGCACAATCAGCCCCAGCATTTT. Translation: CASSPREWHNQPQHF.

The genes are TRBV2 and TRBJ2-7; 7 bases line up with TRBD2. Germline lookup yields CDR1 SNHLY and CDR2 FYNNEI. CDR3 size: 16 residues. With 2 bases clipped from V and 7 bases from J, the junction kept 14 bases outside the gene matches. The CDR3 DNA reads TGTGCCAGCAGTGAATGGACTAGTACCTTGGTCAGGGAGCAGTACTTC. Translation: CASSEWTSTLVREQYF.

This clone was observed a single time. Different DNA sequences within this sample yield the same CDR3. The chain uses TRBV6-5 and TRBJ1-1; possibly TRBD1 for D (5 bases). The CDR3 length is 14 residues. V dropped 2 bases and J dropped 0 bases, with 7 bases sitting between them. From germline, CDR1 is MNHEY and CDR2 SVGAGI. CDR3 amino acids: CASSYSRVNTEAFF. The CDR3 nucleotides are TGTGCCAGCAGTTACAGCAGGGTGAACACTGAAGCTTTCTTT.

The chain employs TRBV19 and TRBJ2-7, with D possibly matching TRBD1 (5 bases). This CDR3 region has 15 residues. Trimming removed 4 bases at V and 3 bases at J, with 16 bases between. Germline V gives CDR1 LNHDA, CDR2 SQIVND (reference sequence). The CDR3 nucleotides read TGTGCCAGTAGTAACTCTCGAGCAGGGAACTACGAGCAGTACTTC. This codes for CASSNSRAGNYEQYF.

The chain couples TRBV19 to TRBJ2-1, with a possible D match to TRBD2 (5 bases). Trimming took off 4 bases at V and 4 bases at J, with 11 bases between the two ends. Per the germline V gene, CDR1 is LNHDA and CDR2 is SQIVND (reference sequence). The CDR3 has 14 residues. CDR3 nucleotides: TGTGCCAGTAGTAAGCTAGCTGGTTACAATGAGCAGTTCTTC. Translation gives CASSKLAGYNEQFF.

The J gene is TRBJ2-1, the V gene TRBV6-2 or TRBV6-3; TRBD2 matches at 8 bases. Germline V gene data show CDR1 as MNHEY and CDR2 as SVGEGT. CDR3 length equals 15 residues. J was trimmed by 4 bases and V by 6 bases; bases with no gene match: 8. The CDR3 reads CASSPGSSGYNEQFF. DNA of the CDR3: TGTGCCAGCAGCCCAGGGTCTAGCGGGTACAATGAGCAGTTCTTC.

For the CDR3, the DNA is TGCGCCAGCAGCGTTGCGTTAGCGGACCTTAATGAGCAGTTCTTC. Translated: CASSVALADLNEQFF. This chain connects TRBV5-1 to TRBJ2-1; D might be TRBD2 (6 bases). The V end lost 4 bases, the J end lost 7 bases, and 18 bases lay between the germline ends. The CDR3 totals 15 residues. Per germline, CDR1 SGHRS and CDR2 YFSETQ.

The DNA of the CDR3 is TGCAGTGCTAGTCAAGAACCGGGGCAGGGGTATTCACCCCTCCACTTT. This gives the protein CSASQEPGQGYSPLHF. The chain joins TRBV20-1 to TRBJ1-6, with D maybe TRBD1 (6 bases). V was trimmed by 3 bases and J by 8 bases, leaving 20 bases between them. The CDR3 extends over 16 amino acids. CDR1 is DFQATT and CDR2 is SNEGSKA in the germline V gene (reference sequence).

The gene calls are TRBV28 and TRBJ1-2; the match to TRBD1 covers 7 bases. V shed 7 bases and J 7 bases; nucleotides not matched to a gene: 12. The germline V gene encodes CDR1 MDHEN and CDR2 SYDVKM. The CDR3 extends over 14 amino acids. The CDR3 bases are TGTGCCAGCACCATCCGGAACAGGGGATCTGGCTACACCTTC. This sequence encodes CASTIRNRGSGYTF.

The chain joins TRBV5-1 to TRBJ2-7; TRBD2 is a possible D gene (5 bases). V was shortened by 4 bases and J by 3 bases, with 14 bases between the two germline ends. The CDR3 consists of 14 residues. Germline loops: CDR1 SGHRS, CDR2 YFSETQ. The CDR3 sequence: CASSPAFEGYEQYF. The CDR3 DNA reads TGCGCCAGCAGCCCCGCATTCGAGGGCTACGAGCAGTACTTC.

V usage is TRBV27 and J usage is TRBJ2-3, with D maybe TRBD1 (6 bases). Germline CDR1 reads MNHEY; CDR2 reads SMNVEV (reference sequence). The CDR3 spans 17 residues. V lost 4 bases, J lost 1 base, and 18 bases lay in between. CDR3 sequence (DNA): TGTGCCAGCAGTTCATCCTACAGGGTTCGGGGCACAGATACGCAGTATTTT. It encodes CASSSSYRVRGTDTQYF.

The rearrangement links TRBV12-3 or TRBV12-4 to TRBJ1-1, with D unclear. The V and J ends lost 5 bases and 1 base respectively, with 8 bases between them. The CDR3 length is 13 residues. In nucleotides, the CDR3 is TGTGCCAGCAGTCAGGCGACGAACACTGAAGCTTTCTTT. Its protein product is CASSQATNTEAFF.

This clone has at least ten counts. The rearrangement uses TRBV27 and TRBJ2-7, with 7 bases lining up with TRBD1. CDR1 MNHEY and CDR2 SMNVEV come from the germline V gene (reference sequence). The junction had 2 bases not matched to a gene; V was cut back by 0 bases and J by 3 bases. This CDR3 contains 14 residues. Here the CDR3 reads CASSLSYRGYEQYF. The CDR3 DNA reads TGTGCCAGCAGTTTATCGTACAGGGGCTACGAGCAGTACTTC.

There are a few counts of this clone. The gene calls are TRBV10-3 and TRBJ2-5; 8 nucleotides line up with TRBD1. Trimming took 10 bases from V and 3 from J; bases not matched to a gene: 4. This CDR3 contains 12 residues. Germline-derived CDR1 and CDR2 are ENHRY and SYGVKD. This CDR3 is CATADREETQYF. The CDR3 region has the DNA TGTGCCACTGCGGACAGGGAAGAGACCCAGTACTTC.

The rearrangement joins TRBV29-1 to TRBJ2-3; 12 nucleotides match TRBD1. Germline CDR1 is SQVTM and CDR2 is ANQGSEA. Trimming took 6 bases from V and 5 from J; bases not matched to a gene: 6. The CDR3 is made up of 14 amino acids. This CDR3 reads CSVAGTGGQDTQYF. CDR3 DNA: TGCAGCGTGGCCGGGACAGGGGGCCAAGATACGCAGTATTTT.

V usage is TRBV30 and J usage is TRBJ1-4; D is possibly TRBD1 (6 bases). Trimming shortened V by 3 bases and J by 5 bases, and 16 bases separated the two germline ends. This CDR3 is 15 amino acids long. From germline, CDR1 is GTSNPN and CDR2 SVGIG (reference sequence). This chain's CDR3 is CAWSTRQAANEKLFF. The DNA for the CDR3 is TGTGCCTGGAGCACTAGACAGGCCGCGAATGAAAAACTGTTTTTT.

This chain joins TRBV7-9 and TRBJ1-1; D gene unclear. Trimming stripped 4 bases from V and 3 bases from J, with 12 bases between. CDR3 size: 14 residues. Germline V CDR1 and CDR2: SEHNR, FQNEAQ (reference sequence). The CDR3: CASSSDSGDTEAFF. In DNA, the CDR3 is TGTGCCAGCAGCTCCGATTCCGGGGACACTGAAGCTTTCTTT.

The chain has TRBV27 and TRBJ2-2; 12 bases are shared with TRBD1. From germline, CDR1 is MNHEY and CDR2 SMNVEV (reference sequence). The CDR3 is 15 amino acids. After removal of 5 bases from V and 6 bases from J, the junction contained 4 bases not matched to a gene. CDR3 protein: CASSRDRGRSGELFF. CDR3 coding DNA: TGTGCCAGCAGTCGGGACAGGGGGCGATCCGGGGAGCTGTTTTTT.

This chain connects TRBV27 to TRBJ2-1; no clear D gene. The germline V gene has CDR1 MNHEY and CDR2 SMNVEV (reference sequence). V lost 7 bases and J lost 1, with 8 bases in between. CDR3 length: 13 amino acids. DNA for the CDR3: TGTGCCAGCACCCGGTCTTCCTACAATGAGCAGTTCTTC. Translated, it gives CASTRSSYNEQFF.

The chain uses TRBV19 and TRBJ1-1; 9 bases agree with TRBD1. The trim removed 7 bases at V and 7 bases at J, leaving 13 bases unmatched. The CDR3 consists of 15 residues. Germline V gene sequence: CDR1 LNHDA, CDR2 SQIVND (reference sequence). The DNA for the CDR3 is TGTGCCAGTAAGGTGTTTCTACAGGGGGCCGGTGAAGCTTTCTTT. Residues: CASKVFLQGAGEAFF.

The chain carries TRBV25-1 and TRBJ1-2; 7 bases fit TRBD1. The CDR3 is made up of 12 amino acids. From germline, CDR1 is MGHDK and CDR2 SYGVNS. J lost 8 bases, V lost 8 bases, and 8 bases had no gene match. This chain's CDR3 is CASSQTGLGYTF. In DNA, the CDR3 is TGTGCCAGCTCACAGACAGGGTTGGGCTACACCTTC.